This T cell receptor beta chain was identified in a study of cytotoxic CD8 clonotypes in ibrutinib-treated CLL. Libraries were prepared by immunoSEQ multiplex PCR; TCRdb keeps only in-frame clonotypes and omits some of them. The table lists around 77,000 clones, about 84% of them singletons. The V end lost 5 bases, the J end lost 1 base, and 17 bases lay between the germline ends. Germline V gene lookup returns CDR1 SGHAT and CDR2 FQNNGV. The CDR3 runs 16 residues. This receptor was identified in a human donor with chronic lymphocytic leukemia. Sequenced here: PBMCs, sampled at disease progression, from a patient treated with ibrutinib. The V gene is TRBV11-2, the J gene TRBJ1-1; D is uncertain. The CDR3 loop is CASSRGRRRRNTEAFF. The CDR3 nucleotides are TGTGCCAGCAGCCGCGGGAGAAGGAGAAGGAACACTGAAGCTTTCTTT.